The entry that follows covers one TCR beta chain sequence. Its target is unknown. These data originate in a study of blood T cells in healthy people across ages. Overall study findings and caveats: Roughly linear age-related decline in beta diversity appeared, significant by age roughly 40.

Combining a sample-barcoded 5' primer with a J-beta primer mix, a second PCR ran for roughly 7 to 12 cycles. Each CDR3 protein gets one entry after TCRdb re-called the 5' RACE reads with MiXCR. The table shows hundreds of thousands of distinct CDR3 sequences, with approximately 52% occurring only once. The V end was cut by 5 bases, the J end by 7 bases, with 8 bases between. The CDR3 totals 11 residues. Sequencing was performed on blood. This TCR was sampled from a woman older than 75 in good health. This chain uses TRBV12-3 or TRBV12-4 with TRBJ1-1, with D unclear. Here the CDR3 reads CASSRMGEAFF. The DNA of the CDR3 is TGTGCCAGCAGTCGAATGGGTGAAGCTTTCTTT.